The clone carrying this T cell receptor beta chain was picked up many times. No antigen is known for it. The source of the sample is a study of shared clonotypes between healthy human individuals. The genomic DNA of each subset was split evenly across several immunoSEQ plates. As processed by the authors: Without quality scores, immunoSEQ junctional reads could not be filtered like full-length reads. Sequencing was performed with immunoSEQ multiplex PCR; in TCRdb, only in-frame clones are kept and a portion is missing. That table gives V, J and clone size, and the DNA gave D and trimming. The data hold hundreds of thousands of clones, with about three quarters observed a single time. The V gene lost 0 bases and the J gene lost 3 bases, with 12 bases spanning the gap. CDR1 MNHNY and CDR2 SVGAGI come from the germline V gene (reference sequence). The CDR3 covers 15 residues. Study-wide results and caveats: Researchers sampled only blood; tissue repertoires likely differ. Donors were few, which limited the genetic and exposure-history diversity represented.

The sequenced sample was memory CD4+ T cells sorted from blood. Described subset: CD45RA-negative fraction. The clonotype originates from a woman aged 25-40 years in good health. The chain combines TRBV6-6 with TRBJ2-7; D gene ambiguous. The CDR3 loop reads CASSYSPQTNYEQYF. As DNA, the CDR3 is TGTGCCAGCAGTTACTCTCCCCAAACCAACTACGAGCAGTACTTC.